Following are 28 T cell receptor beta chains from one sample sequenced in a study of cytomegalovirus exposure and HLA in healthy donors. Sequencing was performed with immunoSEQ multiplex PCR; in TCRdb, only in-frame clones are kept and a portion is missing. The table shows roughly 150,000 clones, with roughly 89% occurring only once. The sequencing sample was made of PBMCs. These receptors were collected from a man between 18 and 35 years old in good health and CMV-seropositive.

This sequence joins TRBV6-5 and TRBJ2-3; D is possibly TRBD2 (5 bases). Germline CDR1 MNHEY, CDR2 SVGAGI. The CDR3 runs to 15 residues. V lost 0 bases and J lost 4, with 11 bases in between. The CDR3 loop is CASSYSTIWPDTQYF. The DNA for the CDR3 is TGTGCCAGCAGTTACTCGACTATTTGGCCAGATACGCAGTATTTT.

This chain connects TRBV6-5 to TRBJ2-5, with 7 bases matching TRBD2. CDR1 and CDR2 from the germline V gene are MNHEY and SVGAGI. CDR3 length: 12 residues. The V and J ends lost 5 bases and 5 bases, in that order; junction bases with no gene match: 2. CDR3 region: CASSGGGETQYF. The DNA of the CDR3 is TGTGCCAGCAGTGGGGGAGGGGAGACCCAGTACTTC.

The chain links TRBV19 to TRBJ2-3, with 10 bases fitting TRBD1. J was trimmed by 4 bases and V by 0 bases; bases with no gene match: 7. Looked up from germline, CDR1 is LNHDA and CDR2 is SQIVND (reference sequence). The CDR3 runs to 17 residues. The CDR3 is CASSIESGTGVSDTQYF. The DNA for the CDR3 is TGTGCCAGTAGTATAGAGAGCGGGACAGGGGTGTCAGATACGCAGTATTTT.

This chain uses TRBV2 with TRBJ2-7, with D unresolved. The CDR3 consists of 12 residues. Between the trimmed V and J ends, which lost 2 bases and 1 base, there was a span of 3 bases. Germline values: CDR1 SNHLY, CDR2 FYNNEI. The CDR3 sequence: CASSERSYEQYF. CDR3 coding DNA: TGTGCCAGCAGTGAACGGTCCTACGAGCAGTACTTC. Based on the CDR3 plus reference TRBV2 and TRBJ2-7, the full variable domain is EPEVTQTPSHQVTQMGQEVILRCVPISNHLYFYWYRQILGQKVEFLVSFYNNEISEKSEIFDDQFSVERPDGSNFTLKIRSTKLEDSAMYFCASSERSYEQYFGPGTRLTVT.

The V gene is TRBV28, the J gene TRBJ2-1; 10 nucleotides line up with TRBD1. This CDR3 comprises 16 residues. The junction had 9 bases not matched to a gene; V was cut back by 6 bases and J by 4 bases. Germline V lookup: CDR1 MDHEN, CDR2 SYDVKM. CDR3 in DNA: TGTGCCAGCAGCCCTCCGGGACAGGGGACATACAATGAGCAGTTCTTC. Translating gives CASSPPGQGTYNEQFF.

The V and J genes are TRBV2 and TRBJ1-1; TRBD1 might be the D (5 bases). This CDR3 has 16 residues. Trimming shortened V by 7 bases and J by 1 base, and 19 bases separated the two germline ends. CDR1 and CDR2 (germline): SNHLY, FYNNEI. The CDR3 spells CASISTGPGGNTEAFF. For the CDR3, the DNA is TGTGCCAGCATTAGTACGGGACCCGGGGGGAACACTGAAGCTTTCTTT.

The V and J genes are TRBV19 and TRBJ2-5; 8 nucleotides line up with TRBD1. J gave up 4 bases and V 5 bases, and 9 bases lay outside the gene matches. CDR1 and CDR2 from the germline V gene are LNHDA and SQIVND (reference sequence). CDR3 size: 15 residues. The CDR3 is CASSWGTGGAETQYF. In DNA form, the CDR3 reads TGTGCCAGTAGTTGGGGGACAGGAGGTGCAGAGACCCAGTACTTC.

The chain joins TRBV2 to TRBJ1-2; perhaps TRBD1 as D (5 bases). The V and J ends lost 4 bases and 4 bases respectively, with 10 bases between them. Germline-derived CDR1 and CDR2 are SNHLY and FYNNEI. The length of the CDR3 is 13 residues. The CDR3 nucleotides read TGTGCCAGCAGTGCTCGACAGTCCTATGGCTACACCTTC. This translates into CASSARQSYGYTF.

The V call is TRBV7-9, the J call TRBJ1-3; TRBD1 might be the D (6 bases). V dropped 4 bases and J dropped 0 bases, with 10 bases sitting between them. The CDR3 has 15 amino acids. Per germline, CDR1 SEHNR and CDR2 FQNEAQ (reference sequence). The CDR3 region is CASSSTGNSGNTIYF. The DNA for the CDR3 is TGTGCCAGCAGCTCGACAGGCAACTCTGGAAACACCATATATTTT.

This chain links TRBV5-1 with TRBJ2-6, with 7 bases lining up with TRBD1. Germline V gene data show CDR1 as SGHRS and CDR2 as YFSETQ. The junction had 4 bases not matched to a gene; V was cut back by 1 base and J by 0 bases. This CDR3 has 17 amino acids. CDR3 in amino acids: CASSLRTGYSGANVLTF. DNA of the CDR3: TGCGCCAGCAGCTTGAGGACAGGATACTCTGGGGCCAACGTCCTGACTTTC.

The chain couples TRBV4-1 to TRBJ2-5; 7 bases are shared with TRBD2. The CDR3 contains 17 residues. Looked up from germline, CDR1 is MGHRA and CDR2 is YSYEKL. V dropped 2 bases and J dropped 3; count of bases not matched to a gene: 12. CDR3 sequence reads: CASSQIWGGKGKETQYF. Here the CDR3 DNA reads TGCGCCAGCAGCCAAATTTGGGGGGGGAAGGGGAAAGAGACCCAGTACTTC.

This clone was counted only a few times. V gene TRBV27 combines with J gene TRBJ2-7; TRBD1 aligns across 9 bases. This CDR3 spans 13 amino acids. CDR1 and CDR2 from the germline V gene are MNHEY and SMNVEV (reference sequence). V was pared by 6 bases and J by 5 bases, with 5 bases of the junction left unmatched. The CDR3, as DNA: TGTGCCAGCAGAGGGACAGGGAACAACGAGCAGTACTTC. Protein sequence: CASRGTGNNEQYF.

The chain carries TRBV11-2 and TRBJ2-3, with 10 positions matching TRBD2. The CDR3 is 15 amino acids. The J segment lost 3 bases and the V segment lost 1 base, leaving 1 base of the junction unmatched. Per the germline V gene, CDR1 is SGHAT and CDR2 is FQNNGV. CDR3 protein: CASSLVAGGTDTQYF. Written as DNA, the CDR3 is TGTGCCAGCAGCTTAGTAGCGGGAGGAACAGATACGCAGTATTTT.

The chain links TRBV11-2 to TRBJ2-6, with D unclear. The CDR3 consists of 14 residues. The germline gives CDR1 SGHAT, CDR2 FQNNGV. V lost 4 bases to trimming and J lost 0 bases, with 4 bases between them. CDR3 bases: TGTGCCAGCAGCTCCCTCTCTGGGGCCAACGTCCTGACTTTC. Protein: CASSSLSGANVLTF.

CDR3 DNA: TGCGCCAGCAGCTTGCAACAGGGAAATTCCTACAATGAGCAGTTCTTC. The encoded protein is CASSLQQGNSYNEQFF. This chain links TRBV5-1 with TRBJ2-1, with D possibly being TRBD1 (6 bases). The germline gives CDR1 SGHRS, CDR2 YFSETQ. The CDR3 extends over 16 amino acids. V dropped 1 base and J dropped 1 base, with 12 bases sitting between them.

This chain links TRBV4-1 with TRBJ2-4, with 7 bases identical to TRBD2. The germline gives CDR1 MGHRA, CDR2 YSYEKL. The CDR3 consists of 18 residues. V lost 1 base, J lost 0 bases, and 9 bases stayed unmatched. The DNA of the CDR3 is TGCGCCAGCAGCCAAGGCCGAGAGCGGGAACTAGCCAAAAACATTCAGTACTTC. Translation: CASSQGRERELAKNIQYF.

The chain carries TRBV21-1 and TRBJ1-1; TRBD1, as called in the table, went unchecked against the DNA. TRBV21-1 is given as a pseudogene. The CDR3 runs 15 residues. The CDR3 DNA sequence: TGTGCCAGCAGCAAATTCCGCAGGCTGAACACTGAAGCTTTCTTT. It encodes CASSKFRRLNTEAFF.

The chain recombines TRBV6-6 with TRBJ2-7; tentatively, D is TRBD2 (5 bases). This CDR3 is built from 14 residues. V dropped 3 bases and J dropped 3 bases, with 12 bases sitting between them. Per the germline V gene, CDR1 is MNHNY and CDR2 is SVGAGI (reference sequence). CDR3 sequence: CASSYPDSFYEQYF. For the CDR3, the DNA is TGTGCCAGCAGTTATCCGGACTCCTTCTACGAGCAGTACTTC.

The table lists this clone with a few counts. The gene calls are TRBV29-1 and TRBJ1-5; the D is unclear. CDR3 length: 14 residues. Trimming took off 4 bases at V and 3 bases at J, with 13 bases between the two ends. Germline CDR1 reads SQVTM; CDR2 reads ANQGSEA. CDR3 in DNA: TGCAGCGTTGGAGGAGTGTTTCCCAATCAGCCCCAGCATTTT. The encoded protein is CSVGGVFPNQPQHF. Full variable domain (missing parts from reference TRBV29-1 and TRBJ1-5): SAVISQKPSRDICQRGTSLTIQCQVDSQVTMMFWYRQQPGQSLTLIATANQGSEATYESGFVIDKFPISRPNLTFSTLTVSNMSPEDSSIYLCSVGGVFPNQPQHFGDGTRLSIL.

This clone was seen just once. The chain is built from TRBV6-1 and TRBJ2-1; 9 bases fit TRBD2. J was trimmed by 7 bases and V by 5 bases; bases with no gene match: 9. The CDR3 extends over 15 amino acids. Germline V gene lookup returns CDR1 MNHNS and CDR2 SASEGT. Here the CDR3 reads CASSHRLAEGNEQFF. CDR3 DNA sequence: TGTGCCAGCAGTCATAGACTAGCGGAGGGGAATGAGCAGTTCTTC.

The CDR3 sequence: CASSQAHYEQYF. The CDR3 DNA follows: TGTGCCAGCAGCCAGGCTCACTACGAGCAGTACTTC. This chain links TRBV4-2 with TRBJ2-7; D gene uncertain. CDR3 length: 12 residues. Trimming left V 3 bases short and J 3 bases short, with 6 bases between. Germline V CDR1 and CDR2: LGHNA, YNFKEQ.

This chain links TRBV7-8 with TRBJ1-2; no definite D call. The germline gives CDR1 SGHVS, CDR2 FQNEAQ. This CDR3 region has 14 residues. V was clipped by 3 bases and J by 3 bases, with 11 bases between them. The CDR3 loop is CASSFKSPDYGYTF. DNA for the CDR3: TGTGCCAGCAGCTTCAAGAGTCCCGACTATGGCTACACCTTC.

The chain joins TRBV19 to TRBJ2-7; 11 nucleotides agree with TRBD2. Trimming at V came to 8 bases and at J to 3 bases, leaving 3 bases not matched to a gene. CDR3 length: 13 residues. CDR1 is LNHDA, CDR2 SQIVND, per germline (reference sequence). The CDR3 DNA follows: TGTGCCAGTGGGACTAGCGGAAGCTACGAGCAGTACTTC. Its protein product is CASGTSGSYEQYF.

CDR3 amino acids: CASTNNGGNQPQHF. The DNA of the CDR3 is TGTGCCAGTACCAATAACGGGGGTAATCAGCCCCAGCATTTT. The J gene is TRBJ1-5, the V gene TRBV19; perhaps TRBD1 as D (5 bases). CDR1 and CDR2 (germline): LNHDA, SQIVND (reference sequence). This CDR3 comprises 14 residues. V shed 7 bases and J shed 4 bases, with 14 bases lying between them.

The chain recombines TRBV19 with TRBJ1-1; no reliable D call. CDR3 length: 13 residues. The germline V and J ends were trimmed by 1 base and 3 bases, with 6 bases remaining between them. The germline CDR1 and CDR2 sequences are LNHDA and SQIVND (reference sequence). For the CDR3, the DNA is TGTGCCAGTAGTATAGCGGTTGACACTGAAGCTTTCTTT. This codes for CASSIAVDTEAFF.

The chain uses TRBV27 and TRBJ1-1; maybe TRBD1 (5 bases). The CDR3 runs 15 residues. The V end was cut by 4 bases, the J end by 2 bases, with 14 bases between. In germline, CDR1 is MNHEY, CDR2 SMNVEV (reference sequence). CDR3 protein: CASSSLQGGNTEAFF. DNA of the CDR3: TGTGCCAGCAGTTCTCTCCAGGGCGGTAACACTGAAGCTTTCTTT.

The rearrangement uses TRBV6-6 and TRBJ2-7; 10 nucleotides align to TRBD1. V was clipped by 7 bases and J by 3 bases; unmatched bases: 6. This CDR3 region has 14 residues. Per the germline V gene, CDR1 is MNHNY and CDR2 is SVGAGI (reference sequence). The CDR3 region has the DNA TGTGCCAGCACGGCGACAGGGGGCAACTACGAGCAGTACTTC. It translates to CASTATGGNYEQYF.

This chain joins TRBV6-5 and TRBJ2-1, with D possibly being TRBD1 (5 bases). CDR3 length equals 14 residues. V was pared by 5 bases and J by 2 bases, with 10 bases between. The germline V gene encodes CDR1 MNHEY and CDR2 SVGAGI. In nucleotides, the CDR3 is TGTGCCAGCAGTCTATCGGACACCTACAATGAGCAGTTCTTC. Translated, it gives CASSLSDTYNEQFF.